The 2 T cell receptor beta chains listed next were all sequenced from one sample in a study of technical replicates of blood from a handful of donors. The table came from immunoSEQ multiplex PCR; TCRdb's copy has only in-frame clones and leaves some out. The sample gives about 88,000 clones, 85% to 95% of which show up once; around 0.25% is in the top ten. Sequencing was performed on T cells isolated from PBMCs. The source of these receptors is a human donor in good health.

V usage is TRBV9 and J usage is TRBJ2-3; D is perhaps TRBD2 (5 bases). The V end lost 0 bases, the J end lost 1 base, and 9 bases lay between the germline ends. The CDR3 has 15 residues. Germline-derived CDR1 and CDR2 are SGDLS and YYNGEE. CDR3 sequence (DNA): TGTGCCAGCAGCGTAGAAGCGGCAGGCACAGATACGCAGTATTTT. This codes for CASSVEAAGTDTQYF.

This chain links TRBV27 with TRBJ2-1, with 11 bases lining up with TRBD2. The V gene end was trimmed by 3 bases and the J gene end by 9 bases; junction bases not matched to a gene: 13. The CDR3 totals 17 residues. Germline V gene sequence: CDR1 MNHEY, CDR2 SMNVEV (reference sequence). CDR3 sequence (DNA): TGTGCCAGCAGTTTCCTTCTATCTAGCGGGGGGCGGGGTGAGCAGTTCTTC. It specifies CASSFLLSSGGRGEQFF.